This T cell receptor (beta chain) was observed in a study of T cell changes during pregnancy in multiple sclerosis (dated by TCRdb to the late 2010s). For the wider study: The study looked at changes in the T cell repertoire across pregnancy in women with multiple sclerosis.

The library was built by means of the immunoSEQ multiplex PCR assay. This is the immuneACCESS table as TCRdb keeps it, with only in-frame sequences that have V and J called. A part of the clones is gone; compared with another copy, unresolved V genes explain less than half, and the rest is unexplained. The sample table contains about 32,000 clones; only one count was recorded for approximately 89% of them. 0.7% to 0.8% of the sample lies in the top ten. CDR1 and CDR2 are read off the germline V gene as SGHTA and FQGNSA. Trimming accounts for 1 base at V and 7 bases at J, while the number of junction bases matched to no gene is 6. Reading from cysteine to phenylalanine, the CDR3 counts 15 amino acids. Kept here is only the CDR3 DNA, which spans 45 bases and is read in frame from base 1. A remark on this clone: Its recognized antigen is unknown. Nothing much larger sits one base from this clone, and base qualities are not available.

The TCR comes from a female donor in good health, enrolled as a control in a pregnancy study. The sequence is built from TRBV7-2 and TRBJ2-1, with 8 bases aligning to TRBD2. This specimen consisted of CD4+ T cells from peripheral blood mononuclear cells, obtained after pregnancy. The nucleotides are TGTGCCAGCAGCTTAGTTGCGGGGGGCCGTAATGAGCAGTTCTTC. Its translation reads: CASSLVAGGRNEQFF.